Here is one T cell receptor beta chain with its context. Its antigen is undetermined. These data originate in a study of post-analysis software for immune sequencing data. Study-wide background: Relapsing-remitting, secondary progressive and progressive-relapsing multiple sclerosis courses were included.

Researchers reported that TCR beta cDNA libraries carried unique molecular identifiers. Hundreds of thousands of cDNA molecules came from about 1 to 10 million T cells. Each CDR3 protein is one row after TCRdb ran MiXCR on the PCR reads. The sample includes hundreds of thousands of distinct CDR3 sequences, around 44% of them seen just once. General study points: Clustering by F measure revealed strong co-clustering among samples prepared together in one batch.

The TCR originated in a girl aged 10-17 years with multiple sclerosis. The sequenced sample consisted of blood.

The CDR3 spells CASSQDRRGQYF. DNA of the CDR3: TGTGCCAGCAGCCAAGATCGGAGGGGGCAGTACTTC. This rearrangement joins TRBV14 to TRBJ2-7; D perhaps matches TRBD2 (6 bases). Germline V gene sequence: CDR1 SGHDN, CDR2 FVKESK. This CDR3 has 12 residues. Trimming took 0 bases from V and 9 from J, leaving 9 bases between them.